This T cell receptor beta chain came from a study of T cells in Graves' hyperthyroidism and ophthalmopathy. A 10 ml volume of fresh peripheral blood provided the PBMCs. Amplification yielded TCR beta CDR3 regions, with RNA transcripts as the source. When the TCR CDR3 underwent first-round RT-PCR, the HTBI primer set was used. TCRdb itself ran the multiplex PCR reads through MiXCR, one entry per CDR3 protein. The repertoire holds a few hundred thousand distinct CDR3 sequences, with approximately 15% as singletons. In this sample, this clonotype turned up many times. Germline-derived CDR1 and CDR2 are KGHSH and LQKENI. V was cut by 2 bases and J by 4 bases, with 11 bases left in between. CDR3 length equals 14 residues.

The sample comprised blood. The chain joins TRBV18 to TRBJ1-2, with D unresolved. The clonotype was recovered from a young woman with Graves' hyperthyroidism. The CDR3 region is CASSPEGDGYGYTF. The CDR3 nucleotides are TGTGCCAGCTCACCAGAAGGCGACGGCTATGGCTACACCTTC.